This note documents a single T cell receptor (beta chain) sequence. No cognate antigen has been identified for it. Qualities for individual bases were not recorded, and no much larger clone is one base off. The CDR3 starts with the cysteine, ends with the phenylalanine, and has 16 residues. Only the CDR3 DNA stays, 48 bases, in frame from base 1. V loses 5 bases at its end and J loses 1 base; junction bases beyond the gene matches: 10. CDR1 SGHVS and CDR2 FQNEAQ were looked up in the germline V gene. In the ViraFEST assay, PBMC were stimulated with viral peptide pools, and antigen-specific CD4+ T cell clonotypes were then identified by expansion using TCR sequencing. After approximately 11 days of culture, CD4+ T cells were isolated with the EasySep CD4+ T cell isolation kit. PCR-confirmed SARS-CoV-2 infection had occurred in convalescent patients between March and December 2020, before the Alpha, Beta and Delta variants emerged in the United States. Each well held more than 1.5 million PBMC cultured in IMDM containing approximately 5.3% human AB serum, 8 to 10 IU/ml IL-2 and gentamicin, along with about 10 ug/ml peptides. An HIV-1 Nef peptide pool served as the negative control culture condition. On days 3 and 7, half of the culture medium was replaced with fresh IL-2-containing medium. Unless noted otherwise, every peptide stimulation condition was grown in triplicate wells. PBMC were separated from whole blood using Ficoll-Paque Plus gradient centrifugation and were then either cryopreserved at -140C or used fresh. The QIAamp micro DNA kit was used to extract genomic DNA from the cultured CD4+ T cells.

Receptor amplification or capture employed the immunoSEQ multiplex PCR assay. DNA from the CD4+ T cells that had been cultured and isolated underwent TCR beta CDR3 sequencing. The source study handled its data this way. Non-productive TCR sequences were discarded, and reads were trimmed to the CDR3 region, with only CDR3s of 7 or more amino acids retained. Antigen-specific clonotypes were identified with the MANAFEST web app by comparing expansion in peptide wells against reference cultures. To be called positive, a clone needed expansion at FDR<0.05 compared with the reference and with all other wells, an odds ratio greater than 5, and a frequency greater than 0.1% in two replicate wells. A clonotype was defined as cross-reactive if the clonotype was significantly expanded both in SARS-CoV-2 spike wells and in at least one common cold coronavirus spike condition. Levenshtein distance calculated with the stringdist R package was used to assess CDR3 similarity, and unrooted trees were constructed with ape in R 3.6.1. Sourced from immuneACCESS, this table was stored by TCRdb with only in-frame sequences that have V and J called. A share of the clones is absent; for the studies checked, an unresolved V gene accounts for under half, and the remainder has no known explanation. V and J calls and clone size come straight from that table; D and trimming were deduced from the DNA. The sample records roughly 73,000 clones, 60% to 75% of which are singletons. Of the sample, around 5% falls within the top ten clones.

The sample is drawn from a study of vaccination effects on CD4 cells after COVID-19 (dated by TCRdb to 2021 to 2024). Background for the entire study: Two doses of either the BNT162b2 or the mRNA-1273 mRNA SARS-CoV-2 vaccine were administered to participants. Pre-vaccine samples from a couple of convalescent patients were drawn 16 days and one week before the first dose, 142 and 148 days after COVID-19 diagnosis. In both COVID-19 convalescent patients and infection-naive vaccine recipients, the study compared SARS-CoV-2 spike-specific CD4+ TCR repertoires from before mRNA vaccination with those from after it. A total of 9 to 11 COVID-19 convalescent patients and a handful of SARS-CoV-2-naive healthy vaccine recipients were included in the full study. The Oncomine TCR Beta short-read assay on an Illumina iSeq 100 was used to sequence cultures from other donors in the study. Paper-wide results and their limitations: Only a small number of convalescent patients were included, and no early post-infection timepoints were available, which limited the study. In convalescent patients, the post-vaccine spike-reactive repertoire was composed mainly of new vaccine-induced clones that were largely distinct from infection-induced clones. Marked clonal contraction was observed in both infection-induced and vaccine-induced clones at late post-vaccination timepoints, consistent with waning T cell responses.

This clonotype was obtained from a human donor who had a prior SARS-CoV-2 infection. Specimen: CD4+ T cells from PBMCs cultured with HIV peptides, collected before COVID-19 vaccination. The meaning of the sample's cell subset or site label: HIV-1 Nef peptide pool negative control/reference culture. This receptor chain uses TRBV7-8 and TRBJ2-5; the central 7 bases match TRBD2. The nucleotide sequence reads as follows: TGTGCCAGCAGCCGAGGGGAGGGGTCGGGCCAAGAGACCCAGTACTTC. It specifies CASSRGEGSGQETQYF.